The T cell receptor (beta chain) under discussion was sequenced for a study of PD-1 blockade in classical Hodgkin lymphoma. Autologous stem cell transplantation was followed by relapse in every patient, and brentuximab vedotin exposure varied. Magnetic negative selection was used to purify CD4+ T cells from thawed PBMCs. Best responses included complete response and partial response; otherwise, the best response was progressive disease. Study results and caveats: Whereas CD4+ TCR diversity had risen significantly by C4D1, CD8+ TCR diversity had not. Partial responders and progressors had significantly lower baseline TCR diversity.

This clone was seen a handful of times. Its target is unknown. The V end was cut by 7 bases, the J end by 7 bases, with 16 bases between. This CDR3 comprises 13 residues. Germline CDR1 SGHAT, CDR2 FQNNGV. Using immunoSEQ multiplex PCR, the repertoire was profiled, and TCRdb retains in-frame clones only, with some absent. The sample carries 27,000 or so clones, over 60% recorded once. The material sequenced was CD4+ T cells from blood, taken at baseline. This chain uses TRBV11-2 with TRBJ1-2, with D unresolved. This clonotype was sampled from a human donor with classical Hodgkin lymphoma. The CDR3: CASTDPGRAGYTF. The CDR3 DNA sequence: TGTGCCAGCACCGACCCGGGAAGGGCTGGCTACACCTTC. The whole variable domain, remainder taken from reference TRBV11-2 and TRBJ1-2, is EAGVAQSPRYKIIEKRQSVAFWCNPISGHATLYWYQQILGQGPKLLIQFQNNGVVDDSQLPKDRFSAERLKGVDSTLKIQPAKLEDSAVYLCASTDPGRAGYTFGSGTRLTVV.